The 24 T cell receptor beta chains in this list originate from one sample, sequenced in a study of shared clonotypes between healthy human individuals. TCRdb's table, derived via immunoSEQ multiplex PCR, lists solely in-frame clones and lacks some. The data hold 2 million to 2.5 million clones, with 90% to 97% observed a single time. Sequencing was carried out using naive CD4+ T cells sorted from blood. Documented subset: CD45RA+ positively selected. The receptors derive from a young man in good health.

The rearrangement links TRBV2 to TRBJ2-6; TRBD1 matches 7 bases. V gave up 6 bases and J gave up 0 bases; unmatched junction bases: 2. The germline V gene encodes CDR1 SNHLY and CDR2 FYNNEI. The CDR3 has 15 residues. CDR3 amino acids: CASRDRDSGANVLTF. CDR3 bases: TGTGCCAGCAGAGACAGGGACTCTGGGGCCAACGTCCTGACTTTC.

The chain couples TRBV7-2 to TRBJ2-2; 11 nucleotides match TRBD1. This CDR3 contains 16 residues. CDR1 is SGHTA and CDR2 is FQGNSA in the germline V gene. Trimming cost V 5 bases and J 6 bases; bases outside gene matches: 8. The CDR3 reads CASSDRTGGLSGELFF. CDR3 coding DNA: TGTGCCAGCAGCGATAGGACAGGGGGCTTATCCGGGGAGCTGTTTTTT.

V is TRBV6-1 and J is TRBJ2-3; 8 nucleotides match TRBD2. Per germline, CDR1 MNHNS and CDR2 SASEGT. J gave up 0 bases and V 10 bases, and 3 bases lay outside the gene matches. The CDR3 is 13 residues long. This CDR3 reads CATRGGSTDTQYF. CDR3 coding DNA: TGTGCCACCCGGGGGGGCAGCACAGATACGCAGTATTTT.

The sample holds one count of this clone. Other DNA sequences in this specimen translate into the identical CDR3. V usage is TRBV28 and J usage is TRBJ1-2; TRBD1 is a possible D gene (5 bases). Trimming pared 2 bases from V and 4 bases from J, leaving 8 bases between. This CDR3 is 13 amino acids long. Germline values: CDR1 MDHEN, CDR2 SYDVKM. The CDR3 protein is CASSLGTLYGYTF. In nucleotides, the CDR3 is TGTGCCAGCAGTTTAGGGACTCTCTATGGCTACACCTTC.

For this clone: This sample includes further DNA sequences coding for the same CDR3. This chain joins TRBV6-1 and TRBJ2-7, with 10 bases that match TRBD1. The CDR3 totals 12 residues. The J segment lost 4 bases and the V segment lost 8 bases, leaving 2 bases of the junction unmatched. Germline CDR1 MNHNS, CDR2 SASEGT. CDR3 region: CASRDRGYEQYF. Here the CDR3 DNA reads TGTGCCAGCCGGGACAGGGGTTACGAGCAGTACTTC.

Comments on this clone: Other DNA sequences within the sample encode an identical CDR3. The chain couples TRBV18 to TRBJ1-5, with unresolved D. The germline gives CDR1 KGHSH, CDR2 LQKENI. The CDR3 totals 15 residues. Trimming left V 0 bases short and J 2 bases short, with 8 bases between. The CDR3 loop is CASSPPGSGNQPQHF. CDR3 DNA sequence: TGTGCCAGCTCACCACCCGGGTCGGGCAATCAGCCCCAGCATTTT.

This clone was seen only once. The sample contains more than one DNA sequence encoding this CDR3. The CDR3 nucleotides read TGTGCCAGCTCACCCCCAAACAGGGATACTGAAGCTTTCTTT. This codes for CASSPPNRDTEAFF. The gene calls are TRBV18 and TRBJ1-1, with D tentatively TRBD1 (6 bases). V was clipped by 3 bases and J by 5 bases, with 13 bases between them. This CDR3 comprises 14 residues. Per the germline V gene, CDR1 is KGHSH and CDR2 is LQKENI.

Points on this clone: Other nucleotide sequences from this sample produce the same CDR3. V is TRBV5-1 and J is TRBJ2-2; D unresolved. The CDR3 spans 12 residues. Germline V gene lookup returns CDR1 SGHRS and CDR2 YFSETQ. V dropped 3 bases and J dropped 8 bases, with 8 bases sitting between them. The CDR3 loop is CASSWGPGELFF. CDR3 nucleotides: TGCGCCAGCAGCTGGGGTCCTGGGGAGCTGTTTTTT.

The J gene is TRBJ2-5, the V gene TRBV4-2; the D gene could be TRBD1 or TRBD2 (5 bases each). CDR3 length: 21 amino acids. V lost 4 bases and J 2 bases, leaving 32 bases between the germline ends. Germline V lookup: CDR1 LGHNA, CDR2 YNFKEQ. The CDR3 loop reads CASSPGSAAAGPLSAQETQYF. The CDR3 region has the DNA TGTGCCAGCAGCCCGGGATCCGCCGCGGCAGGGCCCCTCTCTGCACAAGAGACCCAGTACTTC.

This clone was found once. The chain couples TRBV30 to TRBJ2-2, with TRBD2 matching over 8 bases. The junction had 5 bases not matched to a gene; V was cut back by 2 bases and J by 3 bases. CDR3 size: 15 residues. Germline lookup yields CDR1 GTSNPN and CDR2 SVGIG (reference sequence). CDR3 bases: TGTGCCTGGAGTCGGACTAGCTCCTACACCGGGGAGCTGTTTTTT. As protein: CAWSRTSSYTGELFF.

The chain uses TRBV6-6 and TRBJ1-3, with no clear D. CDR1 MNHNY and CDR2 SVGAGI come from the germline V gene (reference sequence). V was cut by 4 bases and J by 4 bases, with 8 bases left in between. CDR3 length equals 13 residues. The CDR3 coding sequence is TGTGCCAGCAGTTCGAGGGCCGGAAACACCATATATTTT. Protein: CASSSRAGNTIYF.

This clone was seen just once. The CDR3 loop reads CASSLYGSGRAKTYEQYF. The CDR3 nucleotides read TGTGCCAGCAGCTTATACGGGTCTGGAAGAGCGAAAACCTACGAGCAGTACTTC. V usage is TRBV7-2 and J usage is TRBJ2-7; no reliable D call. This CDR3 has 18 residues. Germline assignment: CDR1 SGHTA and CDR2 FQGNSA. V was shortened by 2 bases and J by 2 bases, with 22 bases between the two germline ends.

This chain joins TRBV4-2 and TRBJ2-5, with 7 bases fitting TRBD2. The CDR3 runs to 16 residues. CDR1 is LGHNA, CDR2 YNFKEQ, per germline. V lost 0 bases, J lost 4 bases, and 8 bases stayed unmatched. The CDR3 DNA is TGTGCCAGCAGCCAAGATCCGGCGGGAGAAGGAGAGACCCAGTACTTC. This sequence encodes CASSQDPAGEGETQYF.

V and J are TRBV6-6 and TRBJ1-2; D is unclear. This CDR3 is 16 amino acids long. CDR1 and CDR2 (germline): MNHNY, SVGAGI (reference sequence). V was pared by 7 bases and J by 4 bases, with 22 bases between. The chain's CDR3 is CASISSGSGLSYGYTF. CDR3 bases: TGTGCCAGCATAAGTTCGGGGTCAGGTTTATCCTATGGCTACACCTTC.

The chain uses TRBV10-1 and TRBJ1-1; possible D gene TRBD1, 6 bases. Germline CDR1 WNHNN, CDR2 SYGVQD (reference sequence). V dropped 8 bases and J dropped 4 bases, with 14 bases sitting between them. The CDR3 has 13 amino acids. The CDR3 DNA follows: TGCGCCAGCGGGGACACGGGGGGCACTGAAGCTTTCTTT. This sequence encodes CASGDTGGTEAFF.

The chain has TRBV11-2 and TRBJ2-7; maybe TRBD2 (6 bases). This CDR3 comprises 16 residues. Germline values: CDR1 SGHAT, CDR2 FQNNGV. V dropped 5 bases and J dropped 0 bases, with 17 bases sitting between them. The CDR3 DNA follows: TGTGCCAGCAGCCCCCGGGCGGGGAGCCTCTCCTACGAGCAGTACTTC. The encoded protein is CASSPRAGSLSYEQYF.

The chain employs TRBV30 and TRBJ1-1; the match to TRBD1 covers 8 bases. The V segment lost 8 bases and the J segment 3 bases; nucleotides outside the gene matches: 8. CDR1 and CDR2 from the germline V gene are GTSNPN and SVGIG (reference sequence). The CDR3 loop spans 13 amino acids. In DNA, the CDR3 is TGTGCCGGAAAGACAGGGGTTTACACTGAAGCTTTCTTT. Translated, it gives CAGKTGVYTEAFF.

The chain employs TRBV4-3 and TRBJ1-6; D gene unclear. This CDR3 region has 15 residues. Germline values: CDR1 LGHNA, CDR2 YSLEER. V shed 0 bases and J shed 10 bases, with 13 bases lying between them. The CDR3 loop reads CASSQDLASSSPLHF. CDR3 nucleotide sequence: TGCGCCAGCAGCCAAGATTTAGCATCCTCATCACCCCTCCACTTT.

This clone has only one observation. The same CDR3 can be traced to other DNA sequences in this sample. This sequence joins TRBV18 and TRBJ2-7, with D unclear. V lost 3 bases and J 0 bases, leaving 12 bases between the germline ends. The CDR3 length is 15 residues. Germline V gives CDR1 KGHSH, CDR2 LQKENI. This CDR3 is CASSPSSLSSYEQYF. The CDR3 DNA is TGTGCCAGCTCACCTTCGTCCCTTAGCTCCTACGAGCAGTACTTC.

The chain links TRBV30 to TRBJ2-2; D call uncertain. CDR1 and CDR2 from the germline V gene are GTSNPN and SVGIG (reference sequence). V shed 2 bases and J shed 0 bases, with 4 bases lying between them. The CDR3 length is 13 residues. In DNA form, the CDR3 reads TGTGCCTGGAGTTTCTCGAACACCGGGGAGCTGTTTTTT. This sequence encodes CAWSFSNTGELFF.

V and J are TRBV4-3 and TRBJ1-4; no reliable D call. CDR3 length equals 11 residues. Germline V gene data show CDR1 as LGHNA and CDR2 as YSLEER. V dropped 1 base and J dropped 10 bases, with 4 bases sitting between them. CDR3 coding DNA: TGCGCCAGCAGCCAAGGTGGAAAACTGTTTTTT. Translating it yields CASSQGGKLFF.

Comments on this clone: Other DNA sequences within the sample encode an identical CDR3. CDR3 sequence: CASSPGQGGEQYF. The CDR3 DNA follows: TGTGCCAGCAGTCCCGGACAGGGGGGAGAGCAGTACTTC. The chain combines TRBV28 with TRBJ2-7, with 10 bases lining up with TRBD1. Germline trimming cut 5 bases from V and 7 bases from J; bases unmatched to any gene: 5. From germline, CDR1 is MDHEN and CDR2 SYDVKM. This CDR3 has 13 amino acids.

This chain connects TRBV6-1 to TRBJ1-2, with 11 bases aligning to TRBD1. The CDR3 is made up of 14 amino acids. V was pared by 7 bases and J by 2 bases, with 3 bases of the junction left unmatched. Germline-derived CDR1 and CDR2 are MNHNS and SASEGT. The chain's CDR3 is CASIGTGGNYGYTF. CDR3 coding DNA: TGTGCCAGCATTGGGACAGGGGGAAACTATGGCTACACCTTC.

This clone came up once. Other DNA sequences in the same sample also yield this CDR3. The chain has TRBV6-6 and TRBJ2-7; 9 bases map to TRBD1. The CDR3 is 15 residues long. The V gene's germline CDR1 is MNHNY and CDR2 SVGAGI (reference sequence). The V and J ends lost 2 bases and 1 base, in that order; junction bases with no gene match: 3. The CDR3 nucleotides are TGTGCCAGCAGTTACCCGGGACAGGGTTCCTACGAGCAGTACTTC. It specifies CASSYPGQGSYEQYF.